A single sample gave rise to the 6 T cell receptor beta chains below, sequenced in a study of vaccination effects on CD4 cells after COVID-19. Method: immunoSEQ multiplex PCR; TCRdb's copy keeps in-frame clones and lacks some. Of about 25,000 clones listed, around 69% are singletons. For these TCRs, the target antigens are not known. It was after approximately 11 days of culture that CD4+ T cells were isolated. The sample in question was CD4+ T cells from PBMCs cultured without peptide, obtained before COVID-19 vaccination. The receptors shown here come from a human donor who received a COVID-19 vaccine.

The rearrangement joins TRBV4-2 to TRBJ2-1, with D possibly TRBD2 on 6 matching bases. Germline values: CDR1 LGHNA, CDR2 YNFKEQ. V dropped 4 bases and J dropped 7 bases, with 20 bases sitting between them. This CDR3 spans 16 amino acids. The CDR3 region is CASSPRGSGARNEQFF. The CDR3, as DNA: TGTGCCAGCAGCCCCCGGGGTAGCGGTGCACGGAATGAGCAGTTCTTC.

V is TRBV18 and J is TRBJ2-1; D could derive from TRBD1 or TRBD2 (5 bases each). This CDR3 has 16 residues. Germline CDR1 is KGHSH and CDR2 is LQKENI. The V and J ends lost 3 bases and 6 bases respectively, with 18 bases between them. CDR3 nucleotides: TGTGCCAGCTCACCCCCGGGACGAGGACCCATCAATGAGCAGTTCTTC. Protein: CASSPPGRGPINEQFF. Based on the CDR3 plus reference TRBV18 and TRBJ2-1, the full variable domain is NAGVMQNPRHLVRRRGQEARLRCSPMKGHSHVYWYRQLPEEGLKFMVYLQKENIIDESGMPKERFSAEFPKEGPSILRIQQVVRGDSAAYFCASSPPGRGPINEQFFGPGTRLTVL.

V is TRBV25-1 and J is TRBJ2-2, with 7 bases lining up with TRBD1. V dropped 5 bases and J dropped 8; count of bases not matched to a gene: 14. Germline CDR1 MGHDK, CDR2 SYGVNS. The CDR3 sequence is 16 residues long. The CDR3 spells CASSPPARGQRGELFF. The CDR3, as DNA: TGTGCCAGCAGTCCGCCGGCTAGGGGGCAGAGGGGGGAGCTGTTTTTT.

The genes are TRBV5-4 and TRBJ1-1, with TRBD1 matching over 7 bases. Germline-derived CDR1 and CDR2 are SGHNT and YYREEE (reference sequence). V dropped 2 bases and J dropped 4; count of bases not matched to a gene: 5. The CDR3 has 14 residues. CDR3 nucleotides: TGTGCCAGCAGCTTTTCAGGGGGGAGCACTGAAGCTTTCTTT. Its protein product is CASSFSGGSTEAFF.

The CDR3 sequence is CAWSRLAGLTDTQYF. In DNA, the CDR3 is TGTGCCTGGAGTAGACTAGCGGGCCTCACAGATACGCAGTATTTT. The chain uses TRBV30 and TRBJ2-3, with 10 bases lining up with TRBD2. This CDR3 has 15 amino acids. Germline trimming cut 2 bases from V and 2 bases from J; bases unmatched to any gene: 4. Germline loops: CDR1 GTSNPN, CDR2 SVGIG (reference sequence).

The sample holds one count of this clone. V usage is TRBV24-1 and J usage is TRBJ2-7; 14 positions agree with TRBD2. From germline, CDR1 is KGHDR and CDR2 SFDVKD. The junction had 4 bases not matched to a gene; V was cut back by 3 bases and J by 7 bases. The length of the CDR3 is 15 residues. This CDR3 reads CATSDNGLAGGEQYF. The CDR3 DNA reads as TGTGCCACCAGTGATAACGGACTAGCGGGGGGTGAGCAGTACTTC.